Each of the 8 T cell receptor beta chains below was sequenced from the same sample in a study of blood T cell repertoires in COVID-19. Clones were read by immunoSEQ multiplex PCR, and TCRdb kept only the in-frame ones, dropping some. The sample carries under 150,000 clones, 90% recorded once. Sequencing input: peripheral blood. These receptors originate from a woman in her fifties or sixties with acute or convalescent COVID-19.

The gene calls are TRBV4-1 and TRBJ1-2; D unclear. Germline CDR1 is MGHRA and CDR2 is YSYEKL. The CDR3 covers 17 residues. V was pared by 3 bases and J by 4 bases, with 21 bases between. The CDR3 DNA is TGCGCCAGCAGCCATAAAGGCGGTAGTCGTAACCCCTATGGCTACACCTTC. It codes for CASSHKGGSRNPYGYTF.

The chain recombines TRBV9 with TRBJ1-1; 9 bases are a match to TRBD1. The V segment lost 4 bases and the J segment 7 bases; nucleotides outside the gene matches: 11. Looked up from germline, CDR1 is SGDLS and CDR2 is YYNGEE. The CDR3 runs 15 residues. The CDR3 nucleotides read TGTGCCAGCAGCCTCTCGACAGGGGGTTTTGGTGAAGCTTTCTTT. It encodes CASSLSTGGFGEAFF.

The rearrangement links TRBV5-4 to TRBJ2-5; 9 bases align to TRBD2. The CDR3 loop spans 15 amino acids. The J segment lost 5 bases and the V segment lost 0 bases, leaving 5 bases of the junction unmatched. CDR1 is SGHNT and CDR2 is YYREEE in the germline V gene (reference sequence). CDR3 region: CASSLALAGAETQYF. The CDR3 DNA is TGTGCCAGCAGCTTGGCGTTAGCGGGAGCTGAGACCCAGTACTTC.

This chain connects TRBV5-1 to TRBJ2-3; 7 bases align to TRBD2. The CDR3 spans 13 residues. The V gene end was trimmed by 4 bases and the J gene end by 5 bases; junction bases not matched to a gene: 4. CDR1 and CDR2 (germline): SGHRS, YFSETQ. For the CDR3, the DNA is TGCGCCAGCAGCCCCGAGCGGGGAGATACGCAGTATTTT. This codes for CASSPERGDTQYF.

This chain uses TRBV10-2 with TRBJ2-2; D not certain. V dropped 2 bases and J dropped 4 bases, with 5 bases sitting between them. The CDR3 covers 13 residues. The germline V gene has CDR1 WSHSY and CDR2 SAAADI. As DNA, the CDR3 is TGCGCCAGCAGTGAGAGCTTCACCGGGGAGCTGTTTTTT. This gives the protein CASSESFTGELFF.

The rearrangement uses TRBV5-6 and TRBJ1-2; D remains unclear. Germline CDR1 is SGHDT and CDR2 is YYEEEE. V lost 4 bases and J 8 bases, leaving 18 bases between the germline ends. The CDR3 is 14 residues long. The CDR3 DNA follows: TGTGCCAGCAGCGTACCGACTGGTTTCGGAGGCTACACCTTC. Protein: CASSVPTGFGGYTF.

CDR3 in amino acids: CASSQATWGELFF. The CDR3 DNA follows: TGTGCCAGCAGCCAAGCTACTTGGGGGGAGCTGTTTTTT. The chain uses TRBV3-1 (or the pseudogene TRBV3-2) and TRBJ2-2; D is unresolved. CDR3 length: 13 residues. V was trimmed by 1 base and J by 8 bases, leaving 8 bases between them. Per the germline V gene, CDR1 is LGHDT and CDR2 is YNNKEL (reference sequence).

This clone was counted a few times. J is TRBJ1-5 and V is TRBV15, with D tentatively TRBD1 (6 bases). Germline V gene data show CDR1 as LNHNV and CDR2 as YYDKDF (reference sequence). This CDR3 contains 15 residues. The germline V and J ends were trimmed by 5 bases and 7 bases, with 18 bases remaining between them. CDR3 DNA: TGTGCCACCAGCGGACCCCAGGGGATGGGACAGCCCCAGCATTTT. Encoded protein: CATSGPQGMGQPQHF.